This TCR beta chain was sequenced for a study of OX40 agonist ivuxolimab in advanced cancers. CDR1 is LGHNA and CDR2 is YSLEER in the germline V gene. This CDR3 has 17 amino acids. With V trimmed by 0 bases and J by 6 bases, 7 bases remained unmatched. Sequenced by immunoSEQ multiplex PCR; TCRdb stores in-frame clones only, minus some. The repertoire has approximately 100,000 clones, approximately 90% of them found once; the top ten carry 0.31%. V gene TRBV4-3 combines with J gene TRBJ2-2, with 10 bases matching TRBD2. Sequencing was performed on CD4+ or CD8+ T cells sorted from blood, taken in a trial of the OX40 agonist ivuxolimab. The source of this sequence is an adult with an advanced solid tumor such as melanoma, head and neck, liver or kidney cancer. CDR3 amino acids: CASSQEWASGSPGELFF. As DNA, the CDR3 is TGCGCCAGCAGCCAAGAGTGGGCTAGCGGGAGCCCCGGGGAGCTGTTTTTT.